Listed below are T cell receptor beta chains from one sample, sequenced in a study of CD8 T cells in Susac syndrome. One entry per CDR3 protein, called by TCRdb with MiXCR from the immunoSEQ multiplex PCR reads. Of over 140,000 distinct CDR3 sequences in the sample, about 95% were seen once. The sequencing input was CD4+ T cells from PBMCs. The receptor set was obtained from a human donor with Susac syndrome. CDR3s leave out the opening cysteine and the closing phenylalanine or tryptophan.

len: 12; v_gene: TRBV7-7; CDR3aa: ASSPSRSYNEQF
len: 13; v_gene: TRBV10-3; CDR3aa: AISAPGARIGGYT
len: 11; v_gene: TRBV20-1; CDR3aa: SARNPVSEAQY
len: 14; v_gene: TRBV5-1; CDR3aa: ASSLGPTRSSYEQY
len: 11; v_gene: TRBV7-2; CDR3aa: ASSFQGSQPQH
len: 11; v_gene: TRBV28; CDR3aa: ASSSGDVNIQY
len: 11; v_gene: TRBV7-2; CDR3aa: ASSARQNTEAF
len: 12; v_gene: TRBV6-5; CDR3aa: ASRPLTVHNEQF
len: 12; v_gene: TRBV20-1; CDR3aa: SARTSGRTGELF
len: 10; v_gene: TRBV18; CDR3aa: ASSTNRGEQY
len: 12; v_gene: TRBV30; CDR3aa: AWSSGRSTDTQY
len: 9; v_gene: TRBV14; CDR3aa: ASSQMGTQY
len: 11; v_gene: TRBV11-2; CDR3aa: ASSLGLAGEQF
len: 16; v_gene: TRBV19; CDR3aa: ASVGRYWTESPGTEAF
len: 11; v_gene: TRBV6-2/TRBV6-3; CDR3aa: ASYTSGRSEQF
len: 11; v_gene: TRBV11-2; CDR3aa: ASTPDRGQEQY
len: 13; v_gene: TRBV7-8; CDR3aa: ASSITDSPNTEAF